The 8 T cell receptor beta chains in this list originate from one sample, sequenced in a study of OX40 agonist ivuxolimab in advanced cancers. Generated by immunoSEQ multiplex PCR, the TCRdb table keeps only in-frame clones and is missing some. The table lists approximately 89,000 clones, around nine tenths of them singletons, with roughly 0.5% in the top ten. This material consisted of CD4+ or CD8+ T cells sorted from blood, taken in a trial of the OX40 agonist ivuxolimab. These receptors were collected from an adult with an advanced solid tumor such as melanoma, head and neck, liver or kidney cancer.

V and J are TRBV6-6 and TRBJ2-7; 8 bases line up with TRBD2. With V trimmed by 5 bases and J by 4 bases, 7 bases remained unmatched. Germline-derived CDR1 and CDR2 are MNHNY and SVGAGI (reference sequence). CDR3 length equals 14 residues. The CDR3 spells CASSRGGSAYEQYF. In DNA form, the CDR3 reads TGTGCCAGCAGTCGGGGGGGGAGTGCTTACGAGCAGTACTTC.

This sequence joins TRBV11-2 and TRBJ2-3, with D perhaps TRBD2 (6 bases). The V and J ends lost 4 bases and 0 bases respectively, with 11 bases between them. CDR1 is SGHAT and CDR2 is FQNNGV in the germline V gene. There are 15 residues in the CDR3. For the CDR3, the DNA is TGTGCCAGCAGCTCGTGGGGGACTAGCACAGATACGCAGTATTTT. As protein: CASSSWGTSTDTQYF.

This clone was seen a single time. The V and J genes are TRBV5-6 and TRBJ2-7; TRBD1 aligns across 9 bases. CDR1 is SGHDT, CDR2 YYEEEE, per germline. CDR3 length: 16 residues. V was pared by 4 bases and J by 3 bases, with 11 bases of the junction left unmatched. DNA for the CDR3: TGTGCCAGCAGCCTTCCGGGACAGGGAAACTTCTACGAGCAGTACTTC. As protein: CASSLPGQGNFYEQYF.

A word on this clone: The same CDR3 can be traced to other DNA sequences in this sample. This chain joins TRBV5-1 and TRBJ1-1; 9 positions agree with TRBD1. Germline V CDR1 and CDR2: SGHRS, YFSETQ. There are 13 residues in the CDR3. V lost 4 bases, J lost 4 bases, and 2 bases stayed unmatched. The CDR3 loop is CASSLTGGTEAFF. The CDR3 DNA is TGCGCCAGCAGCCTGACAGGGGGCACTGAAGCTTTCTTT.

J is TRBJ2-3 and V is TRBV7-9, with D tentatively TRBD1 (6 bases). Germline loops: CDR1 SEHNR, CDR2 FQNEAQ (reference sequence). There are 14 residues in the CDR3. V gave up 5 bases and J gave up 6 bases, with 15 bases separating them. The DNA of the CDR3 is TGTGCCAGCAGCACCAGGGACAAATCGGATACGCAGTATTTT. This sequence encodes CASSTRDKSDTQYF.

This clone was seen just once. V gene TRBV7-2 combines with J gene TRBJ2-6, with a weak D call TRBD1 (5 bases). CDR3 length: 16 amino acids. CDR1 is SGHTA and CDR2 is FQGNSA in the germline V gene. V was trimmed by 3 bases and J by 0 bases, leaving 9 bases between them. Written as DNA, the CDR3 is TGTGCCAGCAGCTTTTCAGGGATCTCTGGGGCCAACGTCCTGACTTTC. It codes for CASSFSGISGANVLTF. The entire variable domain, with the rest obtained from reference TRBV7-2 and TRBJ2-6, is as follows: GAGVSQSPSNKVTEKGKDVELRCDPISGHTALYWYRQSLGQGLEFLIYFQGNSAPDKSGLPSDRFSAERTGGSVSTLTIQRTQQEDSAVYLCASSFSGISGANVLTFGAGSRLTVL.

The CDR3, as DNA: TGTGCCAGCACCTTTAGCGGGGGGGCTAACACTGAAGCTTTCTTT. As protein: CASTFSGGANTEAFF. The chain combines TRBV7-2 with TRBJ1-1, with D maybe TRBD1 (6 bases). The CDR3 covers 15 residues. With 7 bases removed from V and 2 bases from J, the gap between germline ends came to 17 bases. In germline, CDR1 is SGHTA, CDR2 FQGNSA.

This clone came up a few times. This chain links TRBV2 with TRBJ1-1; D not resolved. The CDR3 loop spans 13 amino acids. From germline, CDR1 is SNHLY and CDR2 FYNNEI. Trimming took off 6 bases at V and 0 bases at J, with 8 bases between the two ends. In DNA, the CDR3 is TGTGCCAGCAGCCCCACAATGAACACTGAAGCTTTCTTT. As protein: CASSPTMNTEAFF.